The sequence of this T cell receptor beta chain was determined in a study of blood T cell repertoires in COVID-19. Across the study: The United States, Italy and Spain were the sources of the acute and convalescent COVID-19 samples. Sources were T cells, B-cell-depleted T cells, or PBMCs; the material itself was cDNA or gDNA.

How the authors handled the data: Amplified reference gene primers provided the basis for estimating nucleated cell counts. Libraries were prepared by immunoSEQ multiplex PCR; TCRdb keeps only in-frame clonotypes and omits some of them. The V and J calls and clone size come from that table; D and trimming were worked out from the DNA. The table has 110,000 or so clones, over 60% seen once. V lost 8 bases and J lost 5, with 12 bases in between. The CDR3 has 12 amino acids. Germline CDR1 and CDR2: MNHEY and SVGAGI. The TCR sequence derives from a man between 70 and 80 years old with acute or convalescent COVID-19. Sequencing input: peripheral blood. The V and J genes are TRBV6-5 and TRBJ1-2, with D possibly TRBD1 on 5 matching bases. CDR3 DNA: TGTGCCAGCTTTGACAGCTTGTATGGCTACACCTTC. Translated: CASFDSLYGYTF.